The 4 T cell receptor beta chains presented below share a single source sample, sequenced in a study of response to subunit inactivated influenza vaccine. TCRdb passed the RT-PCR reads through MiXCR, listing each CDR3 protein once. This sample has hundreds of thousands of distinct CDR3 sequences; about a fifth occur once, and the top ten carry about 11%. The sequences come from PBMCs from blood, collected about 5 days after vaccination. Every receptor here comes from a man aged 45-65 years who received an inactivated influenza vaccine.

The chain is built from TRBV5-1 and TRBJ2-6, with 12 bases that match TRBD1. J was trimmed by 0 bases and V by 0 bases; bases with no gene match: 4. This CDR3 is 19 amino acids long. Germline V gene lookup returns CDR1 SGHRS and CDR2 YFSETQ. CDR3 sequence reads: CASSLAGQGAYSGANVLTF. DNA of the CDR3: TGCGCCAGCAGCTTGGCGGGACAGGGGGCTTACTCTGGGGCCAACGTCCTGACTTTC.

V usage is TRBV9 and J usage is TRBJ2-7; a possible D gene is TRBD2 (5 bases). This CDR3 has 15 residues. Per germline, CDR1 SGDLS and CDR2 YYNGEE. V was shortened by 4 bases and J by 4 bases, with 18 bases between the two germline ends. The CDR3 reads CASSPLPGTAYEQYF. The CDR3, as DNA: TGTGCCAGCAGCCCCCTGCCGGGAACGGCTTACGAGCAGTACTTC.

This clonotype was found a few times. This sequence joins TRBV9 and TRBJ2-1; a possible D gene is TRBD2 (5 bases). In germline, CDR1 is SGDLS, CDR2 YYNGEE. The CDR3 is made up of 16 amino acids. V gave up 0 bases and J gave up 0 bases, with 10 bases separating them. CDR3 coding DNA: TGTGCCAGCAGCGTAGTTGGACTTAGCTCCTACAATGAGCAGTTCTTC. Protein: CASSVVGLSSYNEQFF.

This clonotype has a handful of counts. The V gene is TRBV6-5, the J gene TRBJ1-6; TRBD1 matches at 12 bases. With V trimmed by 4 bases and J by 8 bases, 12 bases remained unmatched. The germline gives CDR1 MNHEY, CDR2 SVGAGI. The CDR3 covers 18 residues. CDR3 sequence: CASSSPPGQGARDSPLHF. CDR3 sequence (DNA): TGTGCCAGCAGTTCCCCCCCGGGACAGGGGGCTAGGGATTCACCCCTCCACTTT.